This T cell receptor (beta chain) was recovered during a study of blood T cell repertoires in COVID-19. Looking at the study overall: Samples of COVID-19 (acute and convalescent) were obtained from the United States, Italy and Spain. The analysed material was cDNA or gDNA that came from T cells, B-cell-depleted T cells, or PBMCs.

In the source study's methods: Reference gene primers were amplified, and this amplification served to estimate nucleated cell counts. Using immunoSEQ multiplex PCR, the repertoire was profiled, and TCRdb retains in-frame clones only, with some absent. V and J calls and clone size are those listed in that table; D and trimming were worked out from the DNA. The sample lists over 200,000 clones; more than 80% were seen once. V was pared by 6 bases and J by 0 bases, with 7 bases of the junction left unmatched. The germline V gene has CDR1 KGHSH and CDR2 LQKENI. The CDR3 covers 16 residues. Enrolled during active infection, Seattle patients were then followed longitudinally.

This clonotype was sampled from a man younger than 40 with COVID-19, enrolled during active disease. Sequenced sample: peripheral blood. The chain carries TRBV18 and TRBJ2-3, with 9 bases aligning to TRBD2. DNA for the CDR3: TGTGCCAGCTCCGTATTAGCGGGGGTTAGCACAGATACGCAGTATTTT. Its protein is CASSVLAGVSTDTQYF.